Included here is one TCR beta chain sequence, with context. Its antigen is still unknown. The source of the sample is a study of cytomegalovirus exposure and HLA in healthy donors. Study-level points and caveats: Presence/absence analyses assumed roughly uniform sequencing depth across donors, which may not hold. When analyzed later, a missense DCLRE1C variant was found to be linked to TCR beta V- and J-gene trimming.

Both 60 Vbeta primers and 13 Jbeta primers went into the PCR. How the authors handled the data: Unique TCR beta chains numbered around 80 million in a later analysis, with around 11 million shared. Clones were read by immunoSEQ multiplex PCR, and TCRdb kept only the in-frame ones, dropping some. V, J and clone size were drawn from that table, and D and trimming were deduced from the DNA. The data contain about 160,000 clones, 65% to 90% of them singletons. The CDR3 is 14 residues long. Germline CDR1 and CDR2: MNHEY and SMNVEV (reference sequence). Sequencing was performed on PBMCs. This TCR derives from a woman aged 18-29 years in good health and CMV-seronegative. V usage is TRBV27 and J usage is TRBJ2-5, with a tentative D call TRBD2 (7 bases). The J call is doubtful: the DNA matches TRBJ2-7 better. Here the CDR3 reads CASSSRGLSYEQYF. CDR3 in DNA: TGTGCCAGCAGTTCGCGGGGGCTATCCTACGAGCAGTACTTC.